This TCR beta chain came from a study of blood T cell repertoires in COVID-19. Study summary: COVID-19 samples from acute and convalescent phases originated in the United States, Italy and Spain. Sources were T cells, B-cell-depleted T cells, or PBMCs; the material itself was cDNA or gDNA.

There are many counts of this clone. The CDR3 length is 17 residues. Germline lookup yields CDR1 SGHTA and CDR2 FQGNSA. J was trimmed by 2 bases and V by 5 bases; bases with no gene match: 10. Methods used by the authors: It was from reference gene primer amplification that nucleated cell counts were estimated. Libraries were prepared by immunoSEQ multiplex PCR; TCRdb keeps only in-frame clonotypes and omits some of them. V, J and clone size reflect that table, while D and trimming were determined from the DNA. This repertoire shows under 200,000 clones, about 84% found once; its top ten account for about 5.3%.

This clonotype was obtained from a woman aged 40 to 50 with acute COVID-19. The chain carries TRBV7-2 and TRBJ2-2; 8 bases align to TRBD2. The sequenced sample consisted of PBMCs or T cells enriched from blood (not recorded which). The CDR3 spells CASSQVTSGKNTGELFF. The DNA of the CDR3 is TGTGCCAGCAGCCAAGTAACTAGCGGAAAAAACACCGGGGAGCTGTTTTTT.